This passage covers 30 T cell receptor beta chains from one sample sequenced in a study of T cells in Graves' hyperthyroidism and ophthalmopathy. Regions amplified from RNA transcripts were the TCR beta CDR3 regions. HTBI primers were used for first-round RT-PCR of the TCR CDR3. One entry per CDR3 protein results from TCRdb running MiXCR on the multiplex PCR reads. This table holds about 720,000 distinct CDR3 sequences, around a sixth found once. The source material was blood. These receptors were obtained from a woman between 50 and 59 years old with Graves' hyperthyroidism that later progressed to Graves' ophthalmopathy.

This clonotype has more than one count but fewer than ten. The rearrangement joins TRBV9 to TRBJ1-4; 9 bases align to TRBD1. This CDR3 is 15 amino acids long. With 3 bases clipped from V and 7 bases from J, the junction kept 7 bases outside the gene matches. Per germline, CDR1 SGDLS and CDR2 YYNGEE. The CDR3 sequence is CASSAAGTGTEKLFF. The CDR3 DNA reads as TGTGCCAGCAGCGCTGCCGGGACAGGGACTGAAAAACTGTTTTTT.

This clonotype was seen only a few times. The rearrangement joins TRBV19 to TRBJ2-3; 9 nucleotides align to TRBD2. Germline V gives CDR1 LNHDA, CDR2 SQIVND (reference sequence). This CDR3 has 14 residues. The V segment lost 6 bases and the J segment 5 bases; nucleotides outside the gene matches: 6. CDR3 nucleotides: TGTGCCAGTAGGGCGGGGGGGCTAGAAGATACGCAGTATTTT. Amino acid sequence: CASRAGGLEDTQYF.

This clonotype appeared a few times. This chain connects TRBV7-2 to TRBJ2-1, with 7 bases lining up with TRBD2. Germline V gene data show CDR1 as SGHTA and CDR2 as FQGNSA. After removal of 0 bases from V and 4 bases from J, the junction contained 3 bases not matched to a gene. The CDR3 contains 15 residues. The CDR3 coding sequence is TGTGCCAGCAGCTTAGCCCAGCGGGGTTACAATGAGCAGTTCTTC. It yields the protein CASSLAQRGYNEQFF. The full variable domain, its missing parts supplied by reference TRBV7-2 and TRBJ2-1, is GAGVSQSPSNKVTEKGKDVELRCDPISGHTALYWYRQSLGQGLEFLIYFQGNSAPDKSGLPSDRFSAERTGGSVSTLTIQRTQQEDSAVYLCASSLAQRGYNEQFFGPGTRLTVL.

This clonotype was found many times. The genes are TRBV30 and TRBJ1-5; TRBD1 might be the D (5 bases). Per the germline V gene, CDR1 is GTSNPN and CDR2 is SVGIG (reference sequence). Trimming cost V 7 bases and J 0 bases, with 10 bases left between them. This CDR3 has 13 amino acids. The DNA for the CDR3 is TGTGCCTTGGGACTGAATAGCAATCAGCCCCAGCATTTT. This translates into CALGLNSNQPQHF.

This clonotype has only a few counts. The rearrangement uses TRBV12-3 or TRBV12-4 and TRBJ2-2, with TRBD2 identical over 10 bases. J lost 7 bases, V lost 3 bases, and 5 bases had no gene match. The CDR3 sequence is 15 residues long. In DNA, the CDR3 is TGTGCCAGCAGTTTGAGCGGGGGGGCTGTCGGGGAGCTGTTTTTT. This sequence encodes CASSLSGGAVGELFF.

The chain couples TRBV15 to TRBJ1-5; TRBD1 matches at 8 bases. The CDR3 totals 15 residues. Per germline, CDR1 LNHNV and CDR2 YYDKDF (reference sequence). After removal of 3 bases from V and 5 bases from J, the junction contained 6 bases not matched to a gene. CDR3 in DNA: TGTGCCACCAGCAGGGACCGGGACAGGTATCAGCCCCAGCATTTT. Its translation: CATSRDRDRYQPQHF.

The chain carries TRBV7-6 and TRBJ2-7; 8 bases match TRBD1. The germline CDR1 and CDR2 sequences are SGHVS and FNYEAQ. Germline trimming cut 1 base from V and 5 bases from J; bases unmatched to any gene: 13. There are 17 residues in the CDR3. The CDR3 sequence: CASSLDGRQGTYHEQYF. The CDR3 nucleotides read TGTGCCAGCAGCTTAGATGGGCGACAGGGGACGTACCACGAGCAGTACTTC.

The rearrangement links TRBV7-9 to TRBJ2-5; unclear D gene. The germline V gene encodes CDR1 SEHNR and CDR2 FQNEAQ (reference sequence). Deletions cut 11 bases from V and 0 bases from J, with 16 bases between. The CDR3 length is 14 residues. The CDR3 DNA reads TGTGCCTGTCAAGGCCGCAGTGACCAAGAGACCCAGTACTTC. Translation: CACQGRSDQETQYF.

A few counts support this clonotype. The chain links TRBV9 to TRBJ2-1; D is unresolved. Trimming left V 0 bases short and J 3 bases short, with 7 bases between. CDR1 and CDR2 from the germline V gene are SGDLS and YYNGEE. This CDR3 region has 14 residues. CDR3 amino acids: CASSVAGDYNEQFF. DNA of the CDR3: TGTGCCAGCAGCGTAGCTGGGGACTACAATGAGCAGTTCTTC. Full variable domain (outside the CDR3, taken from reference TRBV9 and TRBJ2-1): DSGVTQTPKHLITATGQRVTLRCSPRSGDLSVYWYQQSLDQGLQFLIQYYNGEERAKGNILERFSAQQFPDLHSELNLSSLELGDSALYFCASSVAGDYNEQFFGPGTRLTVL.

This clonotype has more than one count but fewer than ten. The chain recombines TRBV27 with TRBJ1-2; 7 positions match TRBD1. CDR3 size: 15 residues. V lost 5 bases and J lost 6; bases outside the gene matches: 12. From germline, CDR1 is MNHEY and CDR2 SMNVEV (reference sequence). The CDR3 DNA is TGTGCCAGCAGTCAAGATTACAGGGGAGGGAATGGCTACACCTTC. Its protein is CASSQDYRGGNGYTF.

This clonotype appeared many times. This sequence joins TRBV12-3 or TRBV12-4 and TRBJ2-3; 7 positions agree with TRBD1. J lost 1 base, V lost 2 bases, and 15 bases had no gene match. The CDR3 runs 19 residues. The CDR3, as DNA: TGTGCCAGCAGTTTATATCGTGTGGGGGCAGGGGGTGGCACAGATACGCAGTATTTT. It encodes CASSLYRVGAGGGTDTQYF.

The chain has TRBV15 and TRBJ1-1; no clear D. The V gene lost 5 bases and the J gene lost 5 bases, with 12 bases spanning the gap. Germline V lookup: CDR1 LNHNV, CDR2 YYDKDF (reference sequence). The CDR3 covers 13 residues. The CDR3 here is CATSGVTKTEAFF. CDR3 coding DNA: TGTGCCACCAGCGGTGTAACCAAGACTGAAGCTTTCTTT.

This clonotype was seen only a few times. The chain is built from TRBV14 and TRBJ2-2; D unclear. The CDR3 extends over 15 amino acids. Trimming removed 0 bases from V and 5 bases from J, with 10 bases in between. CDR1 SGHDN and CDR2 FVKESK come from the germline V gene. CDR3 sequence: CASSQDRPATGELFF. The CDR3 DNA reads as TGTGCCAGCAGCCAAGATAGACCAGCGACCGGGGAGCTGTTTTTT.

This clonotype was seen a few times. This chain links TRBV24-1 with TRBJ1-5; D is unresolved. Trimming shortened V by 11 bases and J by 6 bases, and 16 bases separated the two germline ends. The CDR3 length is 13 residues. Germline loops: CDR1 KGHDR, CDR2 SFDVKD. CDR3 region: CAITRQSGQPQHF. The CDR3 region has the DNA TGTGCCATCACTCGTCAGTCGGGTCAGCCCCAGCATTTT.

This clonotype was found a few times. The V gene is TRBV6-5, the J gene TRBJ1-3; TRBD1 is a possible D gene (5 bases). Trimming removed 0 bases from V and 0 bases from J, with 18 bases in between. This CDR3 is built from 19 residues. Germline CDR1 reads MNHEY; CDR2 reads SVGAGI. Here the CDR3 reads CASSYSTGTGYPSGNTIYF. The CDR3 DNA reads TGTGCCAGCAGTTACTCAACCGGGACTGGGTACCCCTCTGGAAACACCATATATTTT.

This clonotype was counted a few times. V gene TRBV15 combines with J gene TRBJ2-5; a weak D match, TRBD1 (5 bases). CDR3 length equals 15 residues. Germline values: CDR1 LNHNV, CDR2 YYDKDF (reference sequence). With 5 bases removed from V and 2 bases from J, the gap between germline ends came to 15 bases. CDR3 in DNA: TGTGCCACCAGCTTCAGGGTTAACGGACAAGAGACCCAGTACTTC. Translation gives CATSFRVNGQETQYF. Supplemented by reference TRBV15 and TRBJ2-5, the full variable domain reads DAMVIQNPRYQVTQFGKPVTLSCSQTLNHNVMYWYQQKSSQAPKLLFHYYDKDFNNEADTPDNFQSRRPNTSFCFLDIRSPGLGDTAMYLCATSFRVNGQETQYFGPGTRLLVL.

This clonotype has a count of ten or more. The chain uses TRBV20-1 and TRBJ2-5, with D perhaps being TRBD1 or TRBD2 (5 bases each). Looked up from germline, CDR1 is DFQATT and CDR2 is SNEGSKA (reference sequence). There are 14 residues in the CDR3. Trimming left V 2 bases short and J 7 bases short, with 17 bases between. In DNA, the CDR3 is TGCAGTGCTAGAATATACCGGGGACCAACGACCCAGTACTTC. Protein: CSARIYRGPTTQYF.

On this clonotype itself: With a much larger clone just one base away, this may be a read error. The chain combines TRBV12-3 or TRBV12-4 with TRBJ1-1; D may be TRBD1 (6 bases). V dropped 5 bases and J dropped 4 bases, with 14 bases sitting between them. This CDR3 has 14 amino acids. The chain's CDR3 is CASSQQGGGTEAFF. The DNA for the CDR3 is TGTGCCAGCAGTCAACAGGGTGGGGGCACTGAAGCTTTCTTT.

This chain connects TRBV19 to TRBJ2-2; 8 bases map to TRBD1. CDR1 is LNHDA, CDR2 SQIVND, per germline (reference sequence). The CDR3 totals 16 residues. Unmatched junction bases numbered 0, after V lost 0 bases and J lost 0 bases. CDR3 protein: CASSIETGANTGELFF. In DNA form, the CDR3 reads TGTGCCAGTAGTATAGAGACAGGGGCGAACACCGGGGAGCTGTTTTTT.

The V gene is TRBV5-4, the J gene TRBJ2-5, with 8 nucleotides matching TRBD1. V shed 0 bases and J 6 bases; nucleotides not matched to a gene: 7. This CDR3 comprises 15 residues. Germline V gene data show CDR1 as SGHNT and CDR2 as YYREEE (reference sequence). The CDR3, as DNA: TGTGCCAGCAGCTTGGGACAGGGGATGGCGCAGACCCAGTACTTC. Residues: CASSLGQGMAQTQYF.

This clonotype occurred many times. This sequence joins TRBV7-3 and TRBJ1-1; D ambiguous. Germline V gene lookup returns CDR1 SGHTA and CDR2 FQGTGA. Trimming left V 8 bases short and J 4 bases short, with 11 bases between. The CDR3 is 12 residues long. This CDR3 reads CASLSRGTEAFF. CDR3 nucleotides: TGTGCCAGCTTGTCTCGGGGCACTGAAGCTTTCTTT.

The CDR3, as DNA: TGTGCCAGTAGTTTCTTTGGCGAGCCACAAGAGACCCAGTACTTC. This translates into CASSFFGEPQETQYF. The chain links TRBV19 to TRBJ2-5; D not certain. The CDR3 has 15 amino acids. V lost 5 bases, J lost 2 bases, and 15 bases lay in between. CDR1 is LNHDA, CDR2 SQIVND, per germline (reference sequence).

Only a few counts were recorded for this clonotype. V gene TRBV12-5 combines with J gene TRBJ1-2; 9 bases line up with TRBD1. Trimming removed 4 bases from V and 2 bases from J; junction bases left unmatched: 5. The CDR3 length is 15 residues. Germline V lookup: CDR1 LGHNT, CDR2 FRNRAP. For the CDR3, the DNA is TGTGCTAGTGGTTCACCGGGACAGGGAAACTATGGCTACACCTTC. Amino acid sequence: CASGSPGQGNYGYTF. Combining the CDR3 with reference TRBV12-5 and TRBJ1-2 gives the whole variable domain DARVTQTPRHKVTEMGQEVTMRCQPILGHNTVFWYRQTMMQGLELLAYFRNRAPLDDSGMPKDRFSAEMPDATLATLKIQPSEPRDSAVYFCASGSPGQGNYGYTFGSGTRLTVV.

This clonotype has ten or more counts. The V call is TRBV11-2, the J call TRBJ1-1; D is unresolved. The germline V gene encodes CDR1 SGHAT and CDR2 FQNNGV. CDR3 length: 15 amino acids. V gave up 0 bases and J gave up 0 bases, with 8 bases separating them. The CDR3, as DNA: TGTGCCAGCAGCTTAGAGGTCCTACTGAACACTGAAGCTTTCTTT. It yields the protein CASSLEVLLNTEAFF.

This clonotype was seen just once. The CDR3 nucleotides are TGTGCCAGCAGCTTAAGACAGCCCCCAGAGACCCAGTACTTC. Residues: CASSLRQPPETQYF. V and J are TRBV7-2 and TRBJ2-5, with D possibly being TRBD1 (5 bases). This CDR3 contains 14 residues. Per germline, CDR1 SGHTA and CDR2 FQGNSA. Trimming shortened V by 2 bases and J by 4 bases, and 11 bases separated the two germline ends.

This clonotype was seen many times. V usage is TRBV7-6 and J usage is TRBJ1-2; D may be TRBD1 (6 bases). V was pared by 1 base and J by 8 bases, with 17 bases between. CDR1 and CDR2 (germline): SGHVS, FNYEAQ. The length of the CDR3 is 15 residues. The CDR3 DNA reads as TGTGCCAGCAGCTTAGGTCTGGGGGCCCAGTGGGGCTACACCTTC. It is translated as CASSLGLGAQWGYTF.

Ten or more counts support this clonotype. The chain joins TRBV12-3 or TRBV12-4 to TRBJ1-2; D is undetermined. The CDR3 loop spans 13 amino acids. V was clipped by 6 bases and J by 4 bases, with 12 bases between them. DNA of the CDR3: TGTGCCAGCAGAAACGGGAATTCCTATGGCTACACCTTC. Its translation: CASRNGNSYGYTF.

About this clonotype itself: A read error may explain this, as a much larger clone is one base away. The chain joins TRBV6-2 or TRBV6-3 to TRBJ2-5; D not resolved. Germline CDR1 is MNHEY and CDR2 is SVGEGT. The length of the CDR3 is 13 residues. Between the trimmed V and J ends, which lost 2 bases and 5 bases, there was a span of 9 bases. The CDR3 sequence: CASSYSVGETQYF. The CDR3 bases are TGTGCCAGCAGTTACAGCGTTGGGGAGACCCAGTACTTC.

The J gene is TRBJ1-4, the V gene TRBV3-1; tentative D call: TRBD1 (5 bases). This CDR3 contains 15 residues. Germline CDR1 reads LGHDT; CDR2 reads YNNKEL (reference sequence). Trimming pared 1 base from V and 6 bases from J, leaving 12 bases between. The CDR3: CASSQAGEWDEKLFF. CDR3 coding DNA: TGTGCCAGCAGCCAAGCGGGGGAATGGGATGAAAAACTGTTTTTT.

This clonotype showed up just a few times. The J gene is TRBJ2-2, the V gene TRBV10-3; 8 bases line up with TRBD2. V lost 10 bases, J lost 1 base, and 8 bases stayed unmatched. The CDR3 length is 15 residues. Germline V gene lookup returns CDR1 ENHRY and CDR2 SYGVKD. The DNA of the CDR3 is TGTGCCACCCGCCTGGCGGGGGGGAACACCGGGGAGCTGTTTTTT. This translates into CATRLAGGNTGELFF.